Shown below are 8 T cell receptor beta chains from a single sample sequenced in a study of blood T cell repertoires in COVID-19. Clones were sequenced by immunoSEQ multiplex PCR, and TCRdb holds only the in-frame ones, with some missing. Among roughly 330,000 clones listed, roughly 88% were seen once. Sequenced material: PBMCs or T cells enriched from blood (not recorded which). These receptors originate from a man aged 25 to 40 who had recovered from COVID-19.

CDR3 residues: CASSTLGGSNEKLFF. The CDR3 DNA follows: TGCGCCAGCAGCACACTAGGGGGCTCTAATGAAAAACTGTTTTTT. The rearrangement links TRBV5-1 to TRBJ1-4; TRBD1 aligns across 7 bases. V lost 4 bases, J lost 3 bases, and 6 bases stayed unmatched. This CDR3 is built from 15 residues. Germline assignment: CDR1 SGHRS and CDR2 YFSETQ.

The V call is TRBV19, the J call TRBJ2-5; perhaps TRBD1 as D (7 bases). The CDR3 totals 15 residues. Germline V gives CDR1 LNHDA, CDR2 SQIVND (reference sequence). V shed 4 bases and J shed 3 bases, with 15 bases lying between them. CDR3 amino acids: CASSTEPRGEETQYF. CDR3 nucleotide sequence: TGTGCCAGTAGTACCGAGCCCAGGGGGGAAGAGACCCAGTACTTC. Drawing the rest from reference TRBV19 and TRBJ2-5, the complete variable domain is DGGITQSPKYLFRKEGQNVTLSCEQNLNHDAMYWYRQDPGQGLRLIYYSQIVNDFQKGDIAEGYSVSREKKESFPLTVTSAQKNPTAFYLCASSTEPRGEETQYFGPGTRLLVL.

The gene calls are TRBV7-9 and TRBJ1-6, with D uncertain. The germline gives CDR1 SEHNR, CDR2 FQNEAQ (reference sequence). Trimming took 2 bases from V and 8 from J, leaving 4 bases between them. The CDR3 spans 12 residues. DNA of the CDR3: TGTGCCAGCAGCTTACAGGATTCACCCCTCCACTTT. It yields the protein CASSLQDSPLHF.

The rearrangement links TRBV28 to TRBJ1-3, with D hard to call. This CDR3 region has 14 residues. Per germline, CDR1 MDHEN and CDR2 SYDVKM. Trimming removed 3 bases from V and 0 bases from J, with 6 bases in between. The CDR3 sequence: CASSFGSSGNTIYF. The CDR3, as DNA: TGTGCCAGCAGTTTTGGCAGCTCTGGAAACACCATATATTTT.

The chain has TRBV9 and TRBJ2-5, with 9 positions matching TRBD2. The V segment lost 1 base and the J segment 4 bases; nucleotides outside the gene matches: 8. The CDR3 contains 16 residues. Germline V gene lookup returns CDR1 SGDLS and CDR2 YYNGEE. For the CDR3, the DNA is TGTGCCAGCAGCGTAAGGGCAGCGGGGGGTATAGAGACCCAGTACTTC. Residues: CASSVRAAGGIETQYF.

The rearrangement links TRBV5-4 to TRBJ1-4; TRBD1 agrees at 7 bases. Losses at the gene ends were 3 bases for V and 10 bases for J; bases not matched to a gene: 9. This CDR3 comprises 14 residues. CDR1 and CDR2 (germline): SGHNT, YYREEE (reference sequence). CDR3 amino acids: CASSSDRVMGKLFF. CDR3 nucleotides: TGTGCCAGCAGCTCTGACAGGGTCATGGGAAAACTGTTTTTT.

The V and J genes are TRBV9 and TRBJ2-7, with a weak D call TRBD1 (6 bases). The CDR3 covers 16 residues. Germline V CDR1 and CDR2: SGDLS, YYNGEE. Trimming took 0 bases from V and 7 from J, leaving 20 bases between them. The CDR3 DNA reads as TGTGCCAGCAGCGTAGCACAGTCCCCAATCCAGGGGGAGCAGTACTTC. Encoded protein: CASSVAQSPIQGEQYF.

This chain connects TRBV20-1 to TRBJ1-1, with 9 bases lining up with TRBD1. The V and J ends lost 3 bases and 2 bases, in that order; junction bases with no gene match: 10. Germline V CDR1 and CDR2: DFQATT, SNEGSKA (reference sequence). The CDR3 has 16 amino acids. The CDR3 region has the DNA TGCAGTGCTAGTTCGGGATTACAGGGGGCAAACACTGAAGCTTTCTTT. This codes for CSASSGLQGANTEAFF.